This TCR beta chain was sequenced for a study of T cell changes during pregnancy in multiple sclerosis. Germline V gene sequence: CDR1 MNHNS, CDR2 SASEGT. This CDR3 region has 15 residues. J gave up 2 bases and V 10 bases, and 3 bases lay outside the gene matches. This clone was detected a few times. Libraries were prepared by immunoSEQ multiplex PCR; TCRdb keeps only in-frame clonotypes and omits some of them. This table has tens of thousands of clones, about 89% appearing once. The sequencing used CD8+ T cells from peripheral blood mononuclear cells, collected in the second trimester of pregnancy. This rearrangement joins TRBV6-1 to TRBJ2-6, with TRBD1 matching 12 bases. The receptor was isolated from a female donor with multiple sclerosis, enrolled in a pregnancy study. CDR3 in amino acids: CATGQGATGANVLTF. DNA for the CDR3: TGTGCCACGGGACAGGGGGCTACTGGGGCCAACGTCCTGACTTTC.